This T cell receptor (beta chain) was identified during a study of human T cells and chemical hapten exposure. Background on the study: Patients' scalps got diphenylcyclopropenone weekly throughout the approximately 24-week study.

Stated time point: patch test 1, 2 weeks after DPC sensitization. The treatment here: therapeutic diphenylcyclopropenone sensitization with weekly scalp DPC. The CDR3 is made up of 17 amino acids. Per germline, CDR1 LGHNA and CDR2 YNFKEQ. V was clipped by 1 base and J by 4 bases; unmatched bases: 11. This clonotype was detected only a few times. Each CDR3 protein gets one entry after TCRdb re-called the RACE reads with MiXCR. The profile covers more than 65,000 distinct CDR3 sequences, with 10% appearing a single time and around 1.5% taken by the ten largest. V and J are TRBV4-2 and TRBJ2-5; 8 positions match TRBD2. This sequence originates from a woman between 50 and 59 years old with alopecia areata. Some clones in this sample may be carry-over from other donors' samples. The specimen was whole blood, collected in connection with sensitization to the hapten diphenylcyclopropenone (DPC). CDR3 region: CASSQARGASGRETQYF. The DNA for the CDR3 is TGTGCCAGCAGCCAAGCCCGCGGGGCTAGCGGGCGAGAGACCCAGTACTTC.